The 8 T cell receptor beta chains given below trace back to one sample, sequenced in a study of T cells in Graves' hyperthyroidism and ophthalmopathy. Amplification targeted TCR beta CDR3 regions from RNA transcripts. The TCR CDR3 first-round RT-PCR relied on the HTBI primer set. TCRdb analysed the multiplex PCR reads with MiXCR anew, one entry per CDR3 protein. Of about 740,000 distinct CDR3 sequences listed, around 15% are singletons. Sequencing input: blood. These receptors all stem from a woman aged 18-35 years with Graves' hyperthyroidism.

This clonotype was counted only a few times. The chain combines TRBV29-1 with TRBJ2-3, with D perhaps TRBD1 (5 bases). The CDR3 runs to 15 residues. CDR1 and CDR2 from the germline V gene are SQVTM and ANQGSEA. Deletions cut 5 bases from V and 0 bases from J, with 15 bases between. CDR3 bases: TGCAGCGTTTTTAGGGGTGAGACTAGCACAGATACGCAGTATTTT. Its protein product is CSVFRGETSTDTQYF.

This clonotype was found many times. This chain links TRBV2 with TRBJ2-3; no reliable D call. From germline, CDR1 is SNHLY and CDR2 FYNNEI. This CDR3 has 12 amino acids. With 6 bases removed from V and 7 bases from J, the gap between germline ends came to 11 bases. This CDR3 is CASREDQHTQYF. In DNA, the CDR3 is TGTGCCAGCAGAGAGGACCAACATACGCAGTATTTT.

At least ten counts were recorded for this clonotype. The chain couples TRBV7-6 to TRBJ2-1; 7 nucleotides match TRBD1. The junction had 7 bases not matched to a gene; V was cut back by 4 bases and J by 4 bases. CDR1 is SGHVS, CDR2 FNYEAQ, per germline. This CDR3 spans 15 amino acids. As DNA, the CDR3 is TGTGCCAGCAGCTCACAGACAGGGTATTACAATGAGCAGTTCTTC. This translates into CASSSQTGYYNEQFF.

Notes on this clonotype: This sequence may be a read error, since a much larger clone differs from it by one base. The CDR3 loop is CASSPPSGSSHNEQFF. In nucleotides, the CDR3 is TGTGCCAGCTCACCACCGAGCGGGAGCTCCCACAATGAGCAGTTCTTC. The chain has TRBV18 and TRBJ2-1, with 8 positions matching TRBD2. The CDR3 covers 16 residues. Per germline, CDR1 KGHSH and CDR2 LQKENI.

This chain connects TRBV19 to TRBJ2-2; a possible D gene is TRBD1 (6 bases). V dropped 8 bases and J dropped 5 bases, with 15 bases sitting between them. Germline V CDR1 and CDR2: LNHDA, SQIVND (reference sequence). The CDR3 runs 14 residues. CDR3 region: CASHRGSRTGELFF. Here the CDR3 DNA reads TGTGCCAGTCATAGGGGGAGTCGGACCGGGGAGCTGTTTTTT.

J is TRBJ2-3 and V is TRBV6-2 or TRBV6-3; 8 bases agree with TRBD2. J lost 1 base, V lost 5 bases, and 8 bases had no gene match. There are 16 residues in the CDR3. Germline V gene sequence: CDR1 MNHEY, CDR2 SVGEGT. The CDR3, as DNA: TGTGCCAGCAGTCCCCCCCGTAGCGGGGGCACAGATACGCAGTATTTT. Translating gives CASSPPRSGGTDTQYF.

This clonotype was found many times. The rearrangement links TRBV28 to TRBJ1-2; no clear D gene. V gave up 4 bases and J gave up 10 bases, with 13 bases separating them. Germline CDR1 MDHEN, CDR2 SYDVKM. CDR3 length: 12 amino acids. For the CDR3, the DNA is TGTGCCAGCAGTTGGGGTCAGCGCCTCTACACCTTC. Its translation: CASSWGQRLYTF.

The chain employs TRBV7-9 and TRBJ2-5; D remains unclear. CDR3 length: 11 amino acids. The V gene's germline CDR1 is SEHNR and CDR2 FQNEAQ (reference sequence). V was cut by 5 bases and J by 9 bases, with 10 bases left in between. CDR3 in DNA: TGTGCCAGCAGCCCTGGATTGCCCCAGTACTTC. Its protein is CASSPGLPQYF.